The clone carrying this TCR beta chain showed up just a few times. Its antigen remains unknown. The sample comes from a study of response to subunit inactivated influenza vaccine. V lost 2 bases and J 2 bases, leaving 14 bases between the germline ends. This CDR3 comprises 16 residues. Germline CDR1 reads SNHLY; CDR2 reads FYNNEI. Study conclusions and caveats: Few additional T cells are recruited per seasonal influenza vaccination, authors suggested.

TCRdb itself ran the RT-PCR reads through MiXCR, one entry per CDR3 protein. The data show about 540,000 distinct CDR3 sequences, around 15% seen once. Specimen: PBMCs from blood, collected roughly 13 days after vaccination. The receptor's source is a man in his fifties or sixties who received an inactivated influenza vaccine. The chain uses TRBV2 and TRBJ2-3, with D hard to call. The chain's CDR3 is CASSETMALSTDTQYF. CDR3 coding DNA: TGTGCCAGCAGTGAAACCATGGCCCTCTCCACAGATACGCAGTATTTT.